This T cell receptor (beta chain) is from a study of CD4 T cells in relation to SARS-CoV-2 and coronaviruses. The study, taken as a whole, reports: The cross-reactivity analysis covered only spike protein, not other viral proteins.

The unexposed donors gave CD4+ T cells in about 2011-2018, prior to COVID-19. Isolation of CD4+ T cells took place after approximately 11 days in culture. Unexposed-donor CD4+ T cells were probed with SARS-CoV-2 S/N and four cold-coronavirus spikes, cells permitting. Clones were read by immunoSEQ multiplex PCR, and TCRdb kept only the in-frame ones, dropping some. The data contain about 25,000 clones, over 70% of them singletons. Trimming took off 4 bases at V and 0 bases at J, with 9 bases between the two ends. Germline CDR1 is SGHVS and CDR2 is FQNEAQ. The CDR3 extends over 14 amino acids. As concerns this clone: The antigen remains unidentified.

The sequence came from a human donor in good health. Input material: CD4+ T cells from PBMCs, cultured in vitro. The chain carries TRBV7-8 and TRBJ2-5; maybe TRBD2 (5 bases). The CDR3 DNA reads TGTGCCAGCAGCTCGGACGGGGACCAAGAGACCCAGTACTTC. It yields the protein CASSSDGDQETQYF. Using reference TRBV7-8 and TRBJ2-5 for the parts outside the CDR3, the full variable domain is GAGVSQSPRYKVAKRGQDVALRCDPISGHVSLFWYQQALGQGPEFLTYFQNEAQLDKSGLPSDRFFAERPEGSVSTLKIQRTQQEDSAVYLCASSSDGDQETQYFGPGTRLLVL.